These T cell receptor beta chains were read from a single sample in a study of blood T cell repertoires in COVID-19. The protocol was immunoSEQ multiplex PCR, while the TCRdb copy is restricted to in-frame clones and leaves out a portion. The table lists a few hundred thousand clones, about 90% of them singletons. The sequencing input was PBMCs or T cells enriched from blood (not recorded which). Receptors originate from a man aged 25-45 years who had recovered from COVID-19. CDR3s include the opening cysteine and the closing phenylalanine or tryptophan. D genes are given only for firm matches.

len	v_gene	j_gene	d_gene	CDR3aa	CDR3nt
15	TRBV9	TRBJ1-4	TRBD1	CASSVSGQGREKLFF	TGTGCCAGCAGCGTCTCGGGACAGGGAAGAGAAAAACTGTTTTTT
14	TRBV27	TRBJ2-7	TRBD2	CASSLSSGSGEQYF	TGTGCCAGCAGTTTATCTAGCGGGAGTGGCGAGCAGTACTTC
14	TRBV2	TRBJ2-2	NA	CASIEGEGTGELFF	TGTGCCAGCATCGAGGGGGAAGGCACCGGGGAGCTGTTTTTT
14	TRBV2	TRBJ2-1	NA	CASSVTRSLNEQFF	TGTGCCAGCAGTGTAACTAGGAGTCTCAATGAGCAGTTCTTC
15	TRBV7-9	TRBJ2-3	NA	CASSPTRLGTDTQYF	TGTGCCAGCAGCCCGACTAGGCTGGGGACAGATACGCAGTATTTT
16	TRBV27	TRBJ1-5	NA	CASSPTVSYSNQPQHF	TGTGCCAGCAGTCCTACAGTATCTTATAGCAATCAGCCCCAGCATTTT
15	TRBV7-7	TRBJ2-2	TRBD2	CASSPLAGSTGELFF	TGTGCCAGCAGCCCCTTAGCGGGGAGCACCGGGGAGCTGTTTTTT
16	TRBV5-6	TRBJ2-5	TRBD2	CASSLGGGGHQETQYF	TGTGCCAGCAGCTTGGGTGGCGGGGGGCACCAAGAGACCCAGTACTTC
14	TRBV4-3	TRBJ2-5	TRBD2	CASSQAGGRETQYF	TGCGCCAGCAGCCAGGCGGGAGGCCGGGAGACCCAGTACTTC
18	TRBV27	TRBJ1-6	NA	CASSLSSGHRFYNSPLHF	TGTGCCAGCAGTTTATCGTCAGGGCATCGTTTCTATAATTCACCCCTCCACTTT
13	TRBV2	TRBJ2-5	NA	CASRWSGQETQYF	TGTGCCAGCCGGTGGAGTGGCCAAGAGACCCAGTACTTC